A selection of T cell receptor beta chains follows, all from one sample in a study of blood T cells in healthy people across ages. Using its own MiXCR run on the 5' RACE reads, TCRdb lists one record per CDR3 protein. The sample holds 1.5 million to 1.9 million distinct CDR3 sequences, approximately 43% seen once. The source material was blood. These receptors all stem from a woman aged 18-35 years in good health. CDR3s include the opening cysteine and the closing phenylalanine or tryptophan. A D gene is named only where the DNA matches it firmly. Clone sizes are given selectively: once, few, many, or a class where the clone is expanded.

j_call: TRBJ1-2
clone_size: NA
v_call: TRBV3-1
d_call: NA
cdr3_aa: CASSQREDPAGYTF
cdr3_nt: TGTGCCAGCAGCCAACGCGAGGATCCCGCTGGCTACACCTTC

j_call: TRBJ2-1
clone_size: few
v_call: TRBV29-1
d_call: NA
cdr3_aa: CSVERGNEQFF
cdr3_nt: TGCAGCGTTGAAAGGGGCAATGAGCAGTTCTTC

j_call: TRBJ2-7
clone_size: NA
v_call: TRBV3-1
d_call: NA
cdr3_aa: CASSQPSGRYEQYF
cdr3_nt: TGTGCCAGCAGCCAGCCGAGCGGACGGTACGAGCAGTACTTC

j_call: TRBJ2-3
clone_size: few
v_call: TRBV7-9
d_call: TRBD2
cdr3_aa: CASSLMGDYPRNTQYF
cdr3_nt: TGTGCCAGCAGCTTAATGGGGGACTATCCTCGGAATACGCAGTATTTT

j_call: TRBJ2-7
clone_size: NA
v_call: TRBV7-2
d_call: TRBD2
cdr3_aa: CASSSEPRGGSGGRLGEQYF
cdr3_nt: TGTGCCAGCAGCTCGGAACCCCGCGGAGGTAGCGGGGGGCGGCTGGGTGAGCAGTACTTC

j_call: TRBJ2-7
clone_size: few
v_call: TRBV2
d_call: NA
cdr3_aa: CASSERGDVYEQYF
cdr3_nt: TGTGCCAGCAGTGAAAGGGGGGACGTCTACGAGCAGTACTTC

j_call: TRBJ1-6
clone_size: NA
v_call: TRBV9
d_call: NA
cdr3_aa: CASSPREGVPSPLHF
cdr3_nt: TGTGCCAGCAGCCCCCGGGAGGGGGTGCCGTCACCCCTCCACTTT

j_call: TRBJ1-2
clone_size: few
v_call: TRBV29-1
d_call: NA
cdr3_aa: CSVREEVLSGYTF
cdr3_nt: TGCAGCGTTCGCGAGGAGGTCTTGAGCGGCTACACCTTC

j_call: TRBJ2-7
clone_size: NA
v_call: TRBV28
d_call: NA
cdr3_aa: CASSFPQDLYEQYF
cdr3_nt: TGTGCCAGCAGTTTTCCCCAGGACCTCTACGAGCAGTACTTC

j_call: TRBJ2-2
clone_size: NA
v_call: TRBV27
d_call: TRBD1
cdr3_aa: CASKGFEGAYTGELFF
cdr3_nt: TGTGCCAGCAAAGGGTTTGAGGGGGCGTATACCGGGGAGCTGTTTTTT

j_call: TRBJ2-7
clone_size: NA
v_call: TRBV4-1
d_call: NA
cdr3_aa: CASSHPPQGRGYEQYF
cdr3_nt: TGCGCCAGCAGCCACCCACCTCAGGGAAGAGGCTACGAGCAGTACTTC

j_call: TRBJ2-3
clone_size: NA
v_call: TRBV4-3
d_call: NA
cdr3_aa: CASSRTSRGGTIDTQYF
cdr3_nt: TGCGCCAGCAGCCGAACCTCTCGTGGGGGGACAATCGATACGCAGTATTTT

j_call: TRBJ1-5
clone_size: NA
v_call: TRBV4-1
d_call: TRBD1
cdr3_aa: CASSHPGQGRQPQHF
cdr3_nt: TGCGCCAGCAGCCACCCGGGACAGGGGCGTCAGCCCCAGCATTTT

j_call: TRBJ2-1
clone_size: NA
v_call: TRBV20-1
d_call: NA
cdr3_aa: CSVAEQFF
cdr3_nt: TGCAGTGTCGCTGAGCAGTTCTTC

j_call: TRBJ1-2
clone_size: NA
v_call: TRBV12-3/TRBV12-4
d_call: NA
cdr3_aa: CASSVIRGGYTF
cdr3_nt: TGTGCCAGCAGTGTCATCAGGGGTGGCTACACCTTC

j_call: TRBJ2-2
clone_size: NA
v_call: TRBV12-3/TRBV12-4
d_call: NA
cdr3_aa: CASGLGGSMGGELFF
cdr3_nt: TGTGCCAGCGGTTTAGGAGGCTCGATGGGCGGGGAGCTGTTTTTT

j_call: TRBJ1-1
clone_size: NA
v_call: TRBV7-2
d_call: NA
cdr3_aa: CASSLRDITEAFF
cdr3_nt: TGTGCCAGCAGCTTAAGGGACATCACTGAAGCTTTCTTT